The rows below give T cell receptor beta chains drawn from one sample of a study of memory CD4+ T cells and cytomegalovirus serostatus. Clones were read by immunoSEQ multiplex PCR, and TCRdb kept only the in-frame ones, dropping some. The sample lists some 80,000 clones, roughly 80% occurring once. Sequencing was performed on memory CD4+ T cells from blood. Every receptor here comes from an adult in good health and CMV-seronegative. CDR3s include the opening cysteine and the closing phenylalanine or tryptophan. A D gene is named only where the DNA matches it firmly. Clone size is stated in some rows and not others, as once, few, many or a class when expanded.

cdr3_aa: CASSHTGRNTGELFF
cdr3_nt: TGTGCCAGCAGCCATACAGGCAGGAACACCGGGGAGCTGTTTTTT
d_call: -
j_call: TRBJ2-2
clone_size: -
v_call: TRBV7-9

cdr3_aa: CSVARNRGLSTEAFF
cdr3_nt: TGCAGCGTTGCCCGAAACAGGGGGCTGAGCACTGAAGCTTTCTTT
d_call: TRBD1
j_call: TRBJ1-1
clone_size: -
v_call: TRBV29-1

cdr3_aa: CASRQLGVAGVRSYEQYF
cdr3_nt: TGCGCCAGCAGGCAACTTGGGGTAGCGGGGGTGAGATCCTACGAGCAGTACTTC
d_call: TRBD2
j_call: TRBJ2-7
clone_size: -
v_call: TRBV5-1

cdr3_aa: CASTRGTEAFF
cdr3_nt: TGTGCCAGTACTCGGGGGACTGAAGCTTTCTTT
d_call: -
j_call: TRBJ1-1
clone_size: once
v_call: TRBV5-6

cdr3_aa: CASSEAGGASTDTQYF
cdr3_nt: TGTGCCAGCAGTGAAGCGGGGGGGGCCAGCACAGATACGCAGTATTTT
d_call: -
j_call: TRBJ2-3
clone_size: -
v_call: TRBV2

cdr3_aa: CSLAGSQETQYF
cdr3_nt: TGCAGCTTAGCCGGGAGCCAAGAGACCCAGTACTTC
d_call: -
j_call: TRBJ2-5
clone_size: -
v_call: TRBV29-1

cdr3_aa: CASTRRTEAFF
cdr3_nt: TGTGCCAGTACACGGCGAACTGAAGCTTTCTTT
d_call: -
j_call: TRBJ1-1
clone_size: -
v_call: TRBV19

cdr3_aa: CASSPPGRTNEKLFF
cdr3_nt: TGCGCCAGCAGCCCGCCGGGACGGACTAATGAAAAACTGTTTTTT
d_call: -
j_call: TRBJ1-4
clone_size: -
v_call: TRBV4-1

cdr3_aa: CASSNGGGFGTEAFF
cdr3_nt: TGTGCCAGCAGCAACGGGGGCGGATTCGGTACTGAAGCTTTCTTT
d_call: -
j_call: TRBJ1-1
clone_size: -
v_call: TRBV28

cdr3_aa: CASSATGANYGYTF
cdr3_nt: TGTGCCAGCAGCGCGACAGGGGCGAACTATGGCTACACCTTC
d_call: TRBD1
j_call: TRBJ1-2
clone_size: -
v_call: TRBV9

cdr3_aa: CASSPAGTSKGSYEQYF
cdr3_nt: TGTGCCAGCAGTCCGGCCGGGACTTCCAAGGGCTCCTACGAGCAGTACTTC
d_call: -
j_call: TRBJ2-7
clone_size: once
v_call: TRBV28

cdr3_aa: CASSLMRQGNYGYTF
cdr3_nt: TGTGCCAGCAGCTTGATGAGGCAGGGAAACTATGGCTACACCTTC
d_call: -
j_call: TRBJ1-2
clone_size: -
v_call: TRBV5-5

cdr3_aa: CASSPRDQGDSGNTIYF
cdr3_nt: TGTGCCAGCAGCCCCAGGGACCAGGGGGACTCTGGAAACACCATATATTTT
d_call: TRBD1
j_call: TRBJ1-3
clone_size: -
v_call: TRBV7-8

cdr3_aa: CASSPATTGEQYF
cdr3_nt: TGTGCCAGCTCACCAGCTACAACCGGCGAGCAGTACTTC
d_call: -
j_call: TRBJ2-7
clone_size: once
v_call: TRBV18

cdr3_aa: CASSRWGTSSYEQYF
cdr3_nt: TGTGCCAGTAGTAGGTGGGGGACTTCCTCCTACGAGCAGTACTTC
d_call: -
j_call: TRBJ2-7
clone_size: -
v_call: TRBV19

cdr3_aa: CASSFTQSVYQPQHF
cdr3_nt: TGTGCCAGCAGTTTTACTCAGAGCGTCTATCAGCCCCAGCATTTT
d_call: -
j_call: TRBJ1-5
clone_size: -
v_call: TRBV28

cdr3_aa: CASSLNFRDRVIETQYF
cdr3_nt: TGTGCCAGCAGTTTAAACTTCCGGGACAGGGTGATAGAGACCCAGTACTTC
d_call: TRBD1
j_call: TRBJ2-5
clone_size: -
v_call: TRBV28

cdr3_aa: CASSPHPGDGYTF
cdr3_nt: TGTGCCAGCTCACCCCACCCAGGGGATGGCTACACCTTC
d_call: -
j_call: TRBJ1-2
clone_size: -
v_call: TRBV18

cdr3_aa: CASSSGAPLEKLFF
cdr3_nt: TGCGCCAGCAGCTCCGGGGCACCTCTCGAAAAACTGTTTTTT
d_call: -
j_call: TRBJ1-4
clone_size: -
v_call: TRBV5-1

cdr3_aa: CASSYRGSGNTIYF
cdr3_nt: TGTGCCAGCAGCTACCGGGGCTCTGGAAACACCATATATTTT
d_call: -
j_call: TRBJ1-3
clone_size: -
v_call: TRBV2

cdr3_aa: CAWSVRSGAEAFF
cdr3_nt: TGTGCCTGGAGTGTAAGGAGCGGGGCTGAAGCTTTCTTT
d_call: -
j_call: TRBJ1-1
clone_size: -
v_call: TRBV30

cdr3_aa: CASSSHQGTDTF
cdr3_nt: TGCGCCAGCAGCTCCCACCAGGGGACCGACACCTTC
d_call: -
j_call: TRBJ1-2
clone_size: -
v_call: TRBV5-1

cdr3_aa: CASSPGQGGETQYF
cdr3_nt: TGTGCCAGCAGCCCGGGACAGGGGGGTGAGACCCAGTACTTC
d_call: TRBD1
j_call: TRBJ2-5
clone_size: -
v_call: TRBV7-9

cdr3_aa: CATSRERIGRGAANEQFF
cdr3_nt: TGTGCCACCAGCAGAGAAAGGATTGGGCGGGGGGCCGCCAATGAGCAGTTCTTC
d_call: TRBD2
j_call: TRBJ2-1
clone_size: -
v_call: TRBV15

cdr3_aa: CASSRGVEQFF
cdr3_nt: TGTGCCAGCAGCCGAGGGGTCGAGCAGTTCTTC
d_call: -
j_call: TRBJ2-1
clone_size: -
v_call: TRBV11-2

cdr3_aa: CASSLALGQASYEQYF
cdr3_nt: TGTGCCAGCAGCTTGGCTTTGGGCCAGGCATCCTACGAGCAGTACTTC
d_call: -
j_call: TRBJ2-7
clone_size: -
v_call: TRBV5-6

cdr3_aa: CASRPRDRGWYEQYF
cdr3_nt: TGCGCCAGCAGACCTCGGGACAGGGGATGGTACGAGCAGTACTTC
d_call: TRBD1
j_call: TRBJ2-7
clone_size: once
v_call: TRBV10-2

cdr3_aa: CASSLDPTGSDTQYF
cdr3_nt: TGCGCCAGCAGCTTGGACCCGACAGGGTCCGATACGCAGTATTTT
d_call: TRBD1
j_call: TRBJ2-3
clone_size: -
v_call: TRBV5-1